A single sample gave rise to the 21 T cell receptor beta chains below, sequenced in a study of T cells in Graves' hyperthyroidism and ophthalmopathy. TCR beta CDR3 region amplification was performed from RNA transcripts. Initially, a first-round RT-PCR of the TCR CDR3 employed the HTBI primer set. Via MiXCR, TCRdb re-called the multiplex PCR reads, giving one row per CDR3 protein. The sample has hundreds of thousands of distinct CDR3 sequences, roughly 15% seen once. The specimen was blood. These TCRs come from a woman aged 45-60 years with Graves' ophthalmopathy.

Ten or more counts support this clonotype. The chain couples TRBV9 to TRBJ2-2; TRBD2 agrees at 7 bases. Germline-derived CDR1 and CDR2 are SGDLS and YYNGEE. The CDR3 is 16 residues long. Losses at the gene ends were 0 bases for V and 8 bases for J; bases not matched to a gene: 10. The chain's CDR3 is CASSVDAGAGLGELFF. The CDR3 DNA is TGTGCCAGCAGCGTAGACGCGGGAGCGGGCCTGGGGGAGCTGTTTTTT.

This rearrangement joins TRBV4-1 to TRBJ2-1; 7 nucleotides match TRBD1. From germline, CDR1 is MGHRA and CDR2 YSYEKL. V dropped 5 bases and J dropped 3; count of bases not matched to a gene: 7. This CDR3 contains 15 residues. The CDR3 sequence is CASSSTGTDYNEQFF. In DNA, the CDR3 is TGCGCCAGCAGCTCAACCGGGACAGACTACAATGAGCAGTTCTTC.

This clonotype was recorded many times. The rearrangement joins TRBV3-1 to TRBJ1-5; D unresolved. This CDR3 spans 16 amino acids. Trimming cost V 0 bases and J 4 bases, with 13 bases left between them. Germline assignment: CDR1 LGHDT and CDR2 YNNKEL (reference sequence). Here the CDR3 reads CASSQDLTPSNQPQHF. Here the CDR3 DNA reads TGTGCCAGCAGCCAAGATCTAACCCCTTCTAATCAGCCCCAGCATTTT. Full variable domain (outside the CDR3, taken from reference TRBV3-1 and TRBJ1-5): DTAVSQTPKYLVTQMGNDKSIKCEQNLGHDTMYWYKQDSKKFLKIMFSYNNKELIINETVPNRFSPKSPDKAHLNLHINSLELGDSAVYFCASSQDLTPSNQPQHFGDGTRLSIL.

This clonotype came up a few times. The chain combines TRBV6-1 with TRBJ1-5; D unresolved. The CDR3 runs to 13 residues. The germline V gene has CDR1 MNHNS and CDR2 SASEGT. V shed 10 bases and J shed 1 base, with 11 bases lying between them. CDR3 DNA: TGTGCCACCGCCCCAAAGAGCAATCAGCCCCAGCATTTT. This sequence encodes CATAPKSNQPQHF.

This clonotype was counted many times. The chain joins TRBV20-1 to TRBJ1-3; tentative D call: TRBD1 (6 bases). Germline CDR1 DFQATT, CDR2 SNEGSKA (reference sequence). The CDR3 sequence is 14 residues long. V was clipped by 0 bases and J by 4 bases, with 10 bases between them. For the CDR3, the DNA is TGCAGTGCTAGAGATAGGACAGCCGGAAACACCATATATTTT. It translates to CSARDRTAGNTIYF.

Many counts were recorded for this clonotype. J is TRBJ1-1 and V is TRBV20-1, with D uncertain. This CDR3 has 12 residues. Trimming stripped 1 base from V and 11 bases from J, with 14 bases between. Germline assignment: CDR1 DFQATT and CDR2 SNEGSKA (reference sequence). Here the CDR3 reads CSARAQDLRAFF. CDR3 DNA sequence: TGCAGTGCTAGAGCTCAGGACCTGCGGGCTTTCTTT.

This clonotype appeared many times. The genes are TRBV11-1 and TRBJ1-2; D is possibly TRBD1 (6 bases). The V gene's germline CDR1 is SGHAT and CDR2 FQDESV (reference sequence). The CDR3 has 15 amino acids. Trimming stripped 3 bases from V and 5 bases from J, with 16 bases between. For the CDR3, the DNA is TGTGCCAGCAGCTTCGGCAGGGGTGGCACTTATGGCTACACCTTC. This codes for CASSFGRGGTYGYTF.

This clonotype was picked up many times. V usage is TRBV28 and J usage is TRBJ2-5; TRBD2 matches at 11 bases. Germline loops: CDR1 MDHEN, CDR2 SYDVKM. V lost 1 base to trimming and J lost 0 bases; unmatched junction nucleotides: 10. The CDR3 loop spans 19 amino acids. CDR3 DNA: TGTGCCAGCAGTTTATCAAGACTAGCGGGGCCTGGGTACCAAGAGACCCAGTACTTC. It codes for CASSLSRLAGPGYQETQYF.

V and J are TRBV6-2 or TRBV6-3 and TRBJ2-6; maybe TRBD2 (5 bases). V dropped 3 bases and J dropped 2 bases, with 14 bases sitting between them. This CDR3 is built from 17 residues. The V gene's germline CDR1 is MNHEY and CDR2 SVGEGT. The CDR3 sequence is CASSYAGLKPGANVLTF. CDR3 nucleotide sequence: TGTGCCAGCAGTTATGCGGGTTTGAAACCTGGGGCCAACGTCCTGACTTTC.

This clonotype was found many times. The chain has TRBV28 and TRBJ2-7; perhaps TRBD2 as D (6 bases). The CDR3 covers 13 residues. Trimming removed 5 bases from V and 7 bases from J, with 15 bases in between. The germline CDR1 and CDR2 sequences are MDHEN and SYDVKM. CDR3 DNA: TGTGCCAGCAGTCTACCCGGGAGCCGGGAGCAGTACTTC. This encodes CASSLPGSREQYF.

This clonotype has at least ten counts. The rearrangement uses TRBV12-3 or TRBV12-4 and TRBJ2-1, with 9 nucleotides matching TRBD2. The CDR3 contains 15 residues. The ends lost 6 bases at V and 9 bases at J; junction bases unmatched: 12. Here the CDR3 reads CASRIESGRPGEQFF. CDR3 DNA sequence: TGTGCCAGCAGGATAGAGAGCGGGAGGCCGGGTGAGCAGTTCTTC.

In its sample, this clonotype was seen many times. The CDR3 spells CAWTTGYNQPQHF. CDR3 coding DNA: TGTGCCTGGACCACAGGATACAATCAGCCCCAGCATTTT. The chain joins TRBV30 to TRBJ1-5; D is possibly TRBD1 (5 bases). Germline V CDR1 and CDR2: GTSNPN, SVGIG (reference sequence). This CDR3 has 13 residues. V gave up 4 bases and J gave up 3 bases, with 10 bases separating them.

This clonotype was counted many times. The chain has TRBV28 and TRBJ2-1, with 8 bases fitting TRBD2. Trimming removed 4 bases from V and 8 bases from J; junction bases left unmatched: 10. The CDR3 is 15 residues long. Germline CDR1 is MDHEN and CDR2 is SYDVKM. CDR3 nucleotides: TGTGCCAGCAGTTCTCCGGGACTAGGAGCCGATGAGCAGTTCTTC. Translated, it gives CASSSPGLGADEQFF.

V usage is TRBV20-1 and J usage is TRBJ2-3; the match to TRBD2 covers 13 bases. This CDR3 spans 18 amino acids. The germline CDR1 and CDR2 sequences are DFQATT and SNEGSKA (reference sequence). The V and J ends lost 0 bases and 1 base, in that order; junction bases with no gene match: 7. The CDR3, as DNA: TGCAGTGCTAGAGATCGGTTAGGACTAGCGGGAGGCACAGATACGCAGTATTTT. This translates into CSARDRLGLAGGTDTQYF.

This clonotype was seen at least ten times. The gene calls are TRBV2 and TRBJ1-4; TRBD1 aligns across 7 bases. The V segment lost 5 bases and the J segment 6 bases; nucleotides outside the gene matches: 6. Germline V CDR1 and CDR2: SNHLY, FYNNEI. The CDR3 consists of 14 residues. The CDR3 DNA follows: TGTGCCAGCAGTAGGGACAGAGGAGATGAAAAACTGTTTTTT. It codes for CASSRDRGDEKLFF.

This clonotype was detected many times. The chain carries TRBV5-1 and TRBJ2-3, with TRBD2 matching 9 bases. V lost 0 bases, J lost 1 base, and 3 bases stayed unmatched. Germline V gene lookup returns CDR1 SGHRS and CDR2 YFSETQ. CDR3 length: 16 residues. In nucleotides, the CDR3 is TGCGCCAGCAGCTTGGGGACTAGCGTCGGCACAGATACGCAGTATTTT. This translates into CASSLGTSVGTDTQYF.

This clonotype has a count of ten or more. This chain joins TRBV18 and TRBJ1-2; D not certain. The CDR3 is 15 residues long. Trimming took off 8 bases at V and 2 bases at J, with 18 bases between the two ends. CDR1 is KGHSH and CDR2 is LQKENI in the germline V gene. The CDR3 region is CASRTRGEANYGYTF. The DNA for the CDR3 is TGTGCCAGCCGTACCCGTGGGGAGGCCAACTATGGCTACACCTTC.

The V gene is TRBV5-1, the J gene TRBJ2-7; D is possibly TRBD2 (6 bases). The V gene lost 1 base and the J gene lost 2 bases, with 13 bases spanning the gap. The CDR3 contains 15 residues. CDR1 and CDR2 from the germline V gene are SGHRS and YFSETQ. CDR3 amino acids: CASSLWGTPPYEQYF. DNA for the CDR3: TGCGCCAGCAGCTTGTGGGGGACTCCCCCCTACGAGCAGTACTTC.

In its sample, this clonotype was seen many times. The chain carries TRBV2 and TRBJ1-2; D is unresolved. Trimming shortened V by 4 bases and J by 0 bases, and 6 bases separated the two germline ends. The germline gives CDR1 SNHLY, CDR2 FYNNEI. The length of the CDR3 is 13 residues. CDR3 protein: CASSGVTNYGYTF. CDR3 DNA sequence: TGTGCCAGCAGTGGGGTAACTAACTATGGCTACACCTTC.

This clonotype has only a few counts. CDR3 protein: CSVESRDLYTDTQYF. CDR3 bases: TGCAGCGTTGAGTCCCGGGACCTGTACACTGATACGCAGTATTTT. The rearrangement uses TRBV29-1 and TRBJ2-3, with D perhaps being TRBD1 or TRBD2 (5 bases each). The V and J ends lost 3 bases and 6 bases respectively, with 19 bases between them. CDR3 length: 15 residues. Germline V gene lookup returns CDR1 SQVTM and CDR2 ANQGSEA.

Here the CDR3 reads CSVETSGSTDTQYF. The CDR3 DNA reads as TGCAGCGTTGAGACTAGCGGGAGCACAGATACGCAGTATTTT. The rearrangement uses TRBV29-1 and TRBJ2-3, with 10 positions matching TRBD2. The germline V gene has CDR1 SQVTM and CDR2 ANQGSEA. J gave up 0 bases and V 3 bases, and 0 bases lay outside the gene matches. CDR3 length equals 14 residues.